These 4 T cell receptor beta chains came from one sample sequenced in a study of cytomegalovirus exposure and HLA in healthy donors. PCR amplification relied on 60 Vbeta primers (plus 13 Jbeta primers). Using immunoSEQ multiplex PCR, the repertoire was profiled, and TCRdb retains in-frame clones only, with some absent. The sample records more than 110,000 clones, around 73% being singletons. The sample consisted of PBMCs. These receptor sequences come from a woman aged 40-49 years in good health and CMV-seronegative.

This chain uses TRBV25-1 with TRBJ2-7; 7 bases map to TRBD1. The V gene end was trimmed by 1 base and the J gene end by 5 bases; junction bases not matched to a gene: 5. The CDR3 covers 14 residues. Germline V CDR1 and CDR2: MGHDK, SYGVNS. The CDR3 DNA follows: TGTGCCAGCAGTGAATCGACAGGGTTGAACGAGCAGTACTTC. Translating it yields CASSESTGLNEQYF.

V and J are TRBV9 and TRBJ1-2; the D is unclear. This CDR3 has 15 amino acids. Germline V gene lookup returns CDR1 SGDLS and CDR2 YYNGEE. V shed 0 bases and J shed 8 bases, with 17 bases lying between them. The DNA of the CDR3 is TGTGCCAGCAGCGTAGTCCAACAGATGGGCCCCGGCTACACCTTC. As protein: CASSVVQQMGPGYTF.

The V call is TRBV2, the J call TRBJ2-5; TRBD1 might be the D (6 bases). Germline CDR1 is SNHLY and CDR2 is FYNNEI. Trimming pared 11 bases from V and 0 bases from J, leaving 10 bases between. There are 12 residues in the CDR3. CDR3 DNA sequence: TGTGCCTTCAGGACAGACCAAGAGACCCAGTACTTC. It specifies CAFRTDQETQYF.

The chain combines TRBV5-8 with TRBJ2-7; 7 positions agree with TRBD2. Germline V gene data show CDR1 as SGHTS and CDR2 as YDEGEE. CDR3 length: 15 residues. The V and J ends lost 4 bases and 1 base, in that order; junction bases with no gene match: 8. The CDR3 sequence is CASSDGTTLSYEQYV. The CDR3 DNA sequence: TGTGCCAGCAGCGACGGGACTACGCTATCCTACGAGCAGTACGTC.